This passage covers 30 T cell receptor beta chains from one sample sequenced in a study of blood T cell repertoires in COVID-19. Sequenced by immunoSEQ multiplex PCR; TCRdb stores in-frame clones only, minus some. The repertoire holds 200,000 to 250,000 clones, with about 88% as singletons. Sample: peripheral blood. These receptor sequences come from a woman aged 40 to 50 who had recovered from COVID-19.

The chain joins TRBV10-3 to TRBJ2-1, with D possibly TRBD1 on 6 matching bases. The CDR3 runs to 13 residues. The germline V gene encodes CDR1 ENHRY and CDR2 SYGVKD. The V end lost 8 bases, the J end lost 6 bases, and 14 bases lay between the germline ends. The CDR3 loop reads CAIGWDNANEQFF. The CDR3 DNA reads TGTGCCATCGGATGGGACAACGCCAATGAGCAGTTCTTC.

The chain uses TRBV11-3 and TRBJ2-7, with 7 bases lining up with TRBD1. With V trimmed by 3 bases and J by 3 bases, 5 bases remained unmatched. Germline CDR1 SGHNT, CDR2 YENEEA. CDR3 length: 14 amino acids. The CDR3 DNA sequence: TGTGCCAGCAGCTTTCCGGGACAGCTCTACGAGCAGTACTTC. Translating it yields CASSFPGQLYEQYF.

The V and J genes are TRBV27 and TRBJ2-2; 7 positions agree with TRBD2. The CDR3 is 15 residues long. With 5 bases clipped from V and 7 bases from J, the junction kept 10 bases outside the gene matches. From germline, CDR1 is MNHEY and CDR2 SMNVEV (reference sequence). In nucleotides, the CDR3 is TGTGCCAGCAGTCCTACCTTATCGGGAGGCGGGGAGCTGTTTTTT. Translated, it gives CASSPTLSGGGELFF.

The V call is TRBV5-6, the J call TRBJ1-2, with D unresolved. CDR3 length: 13 amino acids. V was cut by 4 bases and J by 8 bases, with 15 bases left in between. Germline lookup yields CDR1 SGHDT and CDR2 YYEEEE. The CDR3 DNA sequence: TGTGCCAGCAGCGTGGACCAACTTCGAGGCTACACCTTC. This translates into CASSVDQLRGYTF.

The chain has TRBV7-9 and TRBJ1-2, with D maybe TRBD1 (5 bases). Germline V gives CDR1 SEHNR, CDR2 FQNEAQ (reference sequence). The CDR3 consists of 13 residues. V was pared by 5 bases and J by 4 bases, with 11 bases between. CDR3 bases: TGTGCCAGCAGCCTACAGGTATCCTATGGCTACACCTTC. Translation gives CASSLQVSYGYTF.

This sequence joins TRBV4-3 and TRBJ2-3; 15 nucleotides agree with TRBD2. With V trimmed by 2 bases and J by 9 bases, 9 bases remained unmatched. Germline V gene data show CDR1 as LGHNA and CDR2 as YSLEER. The CDR3 covers 17 residues. CDR3 in amino acids: CASSQLGLAGGQDTQYF. CDR3 nucleotides: TGCGCCAGCAGCCAATTGGGACTAGCGGGGGGCCAGGACACGCAGTATTTT.

The chain joins TRBV7-3 to TRBJ2-2; 9 positions agree with TRBD1. CDR3 length: 17 amino acids. J was trimmed by 0 bases and V by 4 bases; bases with no gene match: 6. Per germline, CDR1 SGHTA and CDR2 FQGTGA. The CDR3 DNA follows: TGTGCCAGCAGCTCGACAGGGGGTTCTGCGAACACCGGGGAGCTGTTTTTT. Its translation: CASSSTGGSANTGELFF. Using reference TRBV7-3 and TRBJ2-2 for the parts outside the CDR3, the full variable domain is GAGVSQTPSNKVTEKGKYVELRCDPISGHTALYWYRQSLGQGPEFLIYFQGTGAADDSGLPNDRFFAVRPEGSVSTLKIQRTERGDSAVYLCASSSTGGSANTGELFFGEGSRLTVL.

The rearrangement links TRBV29-1 to TRBJ2-5, with 9 bases lining up with TRBD1. Germline CDR1 SQVTM, CDR2 ANQGSEA. Trimming removed 1 base from V and 2 bases from J; junction bases left unmatched: 2. The CDR3 contains 14 residues. Here the CDR3 reads CSVEGQGGQETQYF. Here the CDR3 DNA reads TGCAGCGTTGAAGGACAGGGGGGGCAAGAGACCCAGTACTTC.

The V gene is TRBV7-2, the J gene TRBJ2-1; maybe TRBD2 (6 bases). CDR3 size: 18 residues. From germline, CDR1 is SGHTA and CDR2 FQGNSA. The V gene lost 3 bases and the J gene lost 1 base, with 19 bases spanning the gap. The DNA of the CDR3 is TGTGCCAGCAGCTTGGCAGGGAGGTGGCATAATTCCTACAATGAGCAGTTCTTC. It translates to CASSLAGRWHNSYNEQFF.

This rearrangement joins TRBV5-1 to TRBJ2-5, with D possibly matching TRBD1 (6 bases). The CDR3 loop spans 13 amino acids. Germline values: CDR1 SGHRS, CDR2 YFSETQ. V lost 0 bases, J lost 5 bases, and 8 bases lay in between. As DNA, the CDR3 is TGCGCCAGCAGCTTGGGCAGGGGCGAGACCCAGTACTTC. It translates to CASSLGRGETQYF.

This clone appeared a few times. This chain connects TRBV19 to TRBJ1-5; possible D gene TRBD1, 5 bases. This CDR3 is built from 16 residues. Germline CDR1 LNHDA, CDR2 SQIVND (reference sequence). Trimming shortened V by 3 bases and J by 2 bases, and 14 bases separated the two germline ends. The CDR3 sequence: CASSIILGEGNQPQHF. CDR3 coding DNA: TGTGCCAGTAGTATCATTCTAGGGGAGGGCAATCAGCCCCAGCATTTT.

The genes are TRBV5-6 and TRBJ1-6; a weak D match, TRBD1 (6 bases). The CDR3 contains 15 residues. V lost 2 bases, J lost 6 bases, and 12 bases lay in between. CDR1 SGHDT and CDR2 YYEEEE come from the germline V gene. The CDR3 here is CASSLGAGVNSPLHF. The CDR3 DNA is TGTGCCAGCAGCTTAGGTGCAGGGGTTAATTCACCCCTCCACTTT.

The CDR3: CASSLLAGGIGDTQYF. As DNA, the CDR3 is TGTGCCAGCAGCCTCCTAGCGGGGGGGATTGGAGATACGCAGTATTTT. V usage is TRBV7-2 and J usage is TRBJ2-3, with TRBD2 identical over 12 bases. This CDR3 region has 16 residues. Germline V gene lookup returns CDR1 SGHTA and CDR2 FQGNSA. Losses at the gene ends were 5 bases for V and 5 bases for J; bases not matched to a gene: 8.

This chain connects TRBV5-1 to TRBJ2-3, with 12 bases matching TRBD1. CDR1 SGHRS and CDR2 YFSETQ come from the germline V gene. Losses at the gene ends were 4 bases for V and 5 bases for J; bases not matched to a gene: 2. The CDR3 covers 14 residues. The CDR3 protein is CASSRDRGQDTQYF. The CDR3 DNA is TGCGCCAGCAGCAGGGACAGGGGGCAAGATACGCAGTATTTT. Drawing the rest from reference TRBV5-1 and TRBJ2-3, the complete variable domain is KAGVTQTPRYLIKTRGQQVTLSCSPISGHRSVSWYQQTPGQGLQFLFEYFSETQRNKGNFPGRFSGRQFSNSRSEMNVSTLELGDSALYLCASSRDRGQDTQYFGPGTRLTVL.

The chain employs TRBV19 and TRBJ2-1; 11 bases match TRBD2. The germline CDR1 and CDR2 sequences are LNHDA and SQIVND (reference sequence). Germline trimming cut 5 bases from V and 4 bases from J; bases unmatched to any gene: 7. CDR3 length: 16 residues. The CDR3 coding sequence is TGTGCCAGTAGTTTAATAGCGGGGGGGGATTACAATGAGCAGTTCTTC. As protein: CASSLIAGGDYNEQFF.

The rearrangement links TRBV2 to TRBJ1-2; no clear D. V gave up 1 base and J gave up 2 bases, with 8 bases separating them. Germline CDR1 SNHLY, CDR2 FYNNEI. The CDR3 sequence is 14 residues long. CDR3 sequence reads: CASSEVALNYGYTF. The CDR3, as DNA: TGTGCCAGCAGTGAAGTCGCACTGAACTATGGCTACACCTTC.

V and J are TRBV5-4 and TRBJ2-3, with 7 bases identical to TRBD2. The J segment lost 2 bases and the V segment lost 3 bases, leaving 3 bases of the junction unmatched. There are 14 residues in the CDR3. Looked up from germline, CDR1 is SGHNT and CDR2 is YYREEE (reference sequence). Here the CDR3 DNA reads TGTGCCAGCAGCTCGGGACTAAACACAGATACGCAGTATTTT. Translating gives CASSSGLNTDTQYF.

J is TRBJ2-2 and V is TRBV9, with TRBD1 as a possible D gene (6 bases). Per germline, CDR1 SGDLS and CDR2 YYNGEE. This CDR3 spans 15 amino acids. The ends were cut back, 4 bases at V and 2 bases at J, with 12 bases in the middle. The CDR3 bases are TGTGCCAGCAGCTTCGACAGGACTAACACCGGGGAGCTGTTTTTT. Protein sequence: CASSFDRTNTGELFF.

The chain links TRBV10-3 to TRBJ1-1, with D tentatively TRBD1 (6 bases). Trimming pared 6 bases from V and 1 base from J, leaving 15 bases between. Germline V lookup: CDR1 ENHRY, CDR2 SYGVKD. The CDR3 length is 15 residues. The CDR3 bases are TGTGCCATCAGCCCCTCGGGGGGGGCGAACACTGAAGCTTTCTTT. Residues: CAISPSGGANTEAFF.

V gene TRBV5-6 combines with J gene TRBJ1-2, with D tentatively TRBD1 (5 bases). Trimming took off 4 bases at V and 2 bases at J, with 9 bases between the two ends. This CDR3 contains 13 residues. In germline, CDR1 is SGHDT, CDR2 YYEEEE. This chain's CDR3 is CASSLRENYGYTF. In nucleotides, the CDR3 is TGTGCCAGCAGCCTCAGGGAAAACTATGGCTACACCTTC.

The rearrangement links TRBV6-1 to TRBJ2-7, with TRBD1 as a possible D gene (6 bases). From germline, CDR1 is MNHNS and CDR2 SASEGT. This CDR3 comprises 16 residues. Trimming shortened V by 1 base and J by 0 bases, and 13 bases separated the two germline ends. The CDR3 DNA sequence: TGTGCCAGCAGTGAAGAGACAGGCGCGAGCTCCTACGAGCAGTACTTC. As protein: CASSEETGASSYEQYF.

This clone appeared once. V and J are TRBV28 and TRBJ2-7, with 7 bases fitting TRBD1. Germline V gene sequence: CDR1 MDHEN, CDR2 SYDVKM. Trimming at V came to 2 bases and at J to 2 bases, leaving 9 bases not matched to a gene. The CDR3 consists of 16 residues. DNA for the CDR3: TGTGCCAGCAGTTTAAGTCCCGACAGGGAAACCTACGAGCAGTACTTC. This gives the protein CASSLSPDRETYEQYF.

This clone was detected once. The chain couples TRBV19 to TRBJ2-2; TRBD1 is a possible D gene (7 bases). Germline values: CDR1 LNHDA, CDR2 SQIVND (reference sequence). V was shortened by 7 bases and J by 1 base, with 19 bases between the two germline ends. This CDR3 contains 17 residues. In nucleotides, the CDR3 is TGTGCCAGTACTATGGGAGGAGGGGGCATGAACACCGGGGAGCTGTTTTTT. Its translation: CASTMGGGGMNTGELFF.

The chain uses TRBV14 and TRBJ1-1, with D perhaps TRBD1 (6 bases). V lost 6 bases and J 4 bases, leaving 18 bases between the germline ends. Germline lookup yields CDR1 SGHDN and CDR2 FVKESK. This CDR3 comprises 15 residues. Here the CDR3 DNA reads TGTGCCAGCAGGCTGGGGGCGACAGGTTCCACTGAAGCTTTCTTT. It is translated as CASRLGATGSTEAFF.

The chain couples TRBV18 to TRBJ1-4, with no clear D. Germline CDR1 is KGHSH and CDR2 is LQKENI. Trimming took off 3 bases at V and 6 bases at J, with 14 bases between the two ends. CDR3 length equals 15 residues. CDR3 loop: CASSPSNLRDEKLFF. In DNA form, the CDR3 reads TGTGCCAGCTCACCTTCTAACCTTCGGGATGAAAAACTGTTTTTT. Drawing the rest from reference TRBV18 and TRBJ1-4, the complete variable domain is NAGVMQNPRHLVRRRGQEARLRCSPMKGHSHVYWYRQLPEEGLKFMVYLQKENIIDESGMPKERFSAEFPKEGPSILRIQQVVRGDSAAYFCASSPSNLRDEKLFFGSGTQLSVL.

V is TRBV28 and J is TRBJ1-1; TRBD1 agrees at 8 bases. J lost 6 bases, V lost 6 bases, and 15 bases had no gene match. This CDR3 is built from 16 residues. Germline V gene sequence: CDR1 MDHEN, CDR2 SYDVKM. CDR3 bases: TGTGCCAGCAGACTATCGACCCGCACAGGGGGTTCTGAAGCTTTCTTT. Encoded protein: CASRLSTRTGGSEAFF.

The gene calls are TRBV6-2 or TRBV6-3 and TRBJ2-7, with 8 bases that match TRBD1. Trimming at V came to 2 bases and at J to 0 bases, leaving 9 bases not matched to a gene. The germline V gene has CDR1 MNHEY and CDR2 SVGEGT. The CDR3 is 17 amino acids. The CDR3 sequence: CASSYAKPGGGSYEQYF. CDR3 nucleotides: TGTGCCAGCAGTTACGCCAAACCAGGGGGCGGCTCCTACGAGCAGTACTTC.

This rearrangement joins TRBV6-5 to TRBJ1-5, with TRBD1 as a possible D gene (5 bases). The CDR3 has 13 amino acids. Between the trimmed V and J ends, which lost 5 bases and 4 bases, there was a span of 9 bases. Germline lookup yields CDR1 MNHEY and CDR2 SVGAGI. The CDR3 nucleotides are TGTGCCAGCAGTCAGGGTTGGAATCAGCCCCAGCATTTT. Translating gives CASSQGWNQPQHF.

The chain combines TRBV4-1 with TRBJ2-1; D perhaps matches TRBD2 (6 bases). V was clipped by 0 bases and J by 10 bases, with 13 bases between them. This CDR3 comprises 14 residues. Germline V lookup: CDR1 MGHRA, CDR2 YSYEKL. The CDR3 bases are TGCGCCAGCAGCCAAGACGAGTGGAGGGAGGAGCAGTTCTTC. Translation: CASSQDEWREEQFF.

This clone has a handful of counts. V and J are TRBV2 and TRBJ2-1, with D possibly TRBD2 on 6 matching bases. Germline CDR1 SNHLY, CDR2 FYNNEI. V was shortened by 2 bases and J by 3 bases, with 17 bases between the two germline ends. The CDR3 runs 17 residues. The CDR3 coding sequence is TGTGCCAGCAGTGAATATACTAGCTATCTTAACTACAATGAGCAGTTCTTC. Its protein is CASSEYTSYLNYNEQFF.